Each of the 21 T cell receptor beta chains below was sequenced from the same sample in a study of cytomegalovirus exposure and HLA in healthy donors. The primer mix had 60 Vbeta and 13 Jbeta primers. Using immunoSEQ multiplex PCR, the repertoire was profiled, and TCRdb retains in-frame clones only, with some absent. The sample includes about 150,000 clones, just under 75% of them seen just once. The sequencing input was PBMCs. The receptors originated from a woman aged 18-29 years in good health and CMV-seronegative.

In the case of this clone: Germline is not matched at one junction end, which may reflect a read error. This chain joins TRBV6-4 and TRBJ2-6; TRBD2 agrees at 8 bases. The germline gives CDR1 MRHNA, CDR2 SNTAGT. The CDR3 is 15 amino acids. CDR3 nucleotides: TGTGCCAGCAGTGACGGTTCGCGGGGGGCCAACGGCCTGACTTTC. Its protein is CASSDGSRGANGLTF.

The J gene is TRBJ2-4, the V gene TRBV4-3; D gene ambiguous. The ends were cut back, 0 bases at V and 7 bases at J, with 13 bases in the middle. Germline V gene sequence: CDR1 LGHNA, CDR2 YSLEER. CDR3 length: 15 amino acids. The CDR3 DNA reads TGCGCCAGCAGCCAAGATTCAGGAAAATGGAACATTCAGTACTTC. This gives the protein CASSQDSGKWNIQYF.

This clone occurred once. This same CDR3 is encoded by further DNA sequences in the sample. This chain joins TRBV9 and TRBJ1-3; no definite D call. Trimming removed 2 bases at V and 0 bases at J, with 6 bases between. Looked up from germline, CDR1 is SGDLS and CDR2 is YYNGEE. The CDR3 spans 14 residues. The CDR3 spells CASSVAGSGNTIYF. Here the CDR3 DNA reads TGTGCCAGCAGCGTGGCAGGCTCTGGAAACACCATATATTTT.

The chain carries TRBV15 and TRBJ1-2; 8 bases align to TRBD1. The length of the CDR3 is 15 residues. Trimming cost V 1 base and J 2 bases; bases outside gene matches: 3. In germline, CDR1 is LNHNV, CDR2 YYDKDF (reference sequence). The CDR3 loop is CATSRGDRRNYGYTF. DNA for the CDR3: TGTGCCACCAGCAGAGGGGACAGGAGAAACTATGGCTACACCTTC.

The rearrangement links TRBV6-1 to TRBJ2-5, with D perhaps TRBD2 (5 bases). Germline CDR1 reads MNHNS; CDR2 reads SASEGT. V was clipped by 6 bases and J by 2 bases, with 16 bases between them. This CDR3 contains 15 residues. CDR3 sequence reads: CASSESSYRQETQYF. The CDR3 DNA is TGTGCCAGCAGCGAATCTAGCTATCGGCAAGAGACCCAGTACTTC.

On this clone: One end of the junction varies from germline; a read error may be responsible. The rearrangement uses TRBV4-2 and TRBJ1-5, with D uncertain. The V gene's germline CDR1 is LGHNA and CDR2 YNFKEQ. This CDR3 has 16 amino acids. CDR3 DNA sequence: TGTGCCAGCAGCCAAGCCCAGTACCCTAGCAATCAGCTCCAGCATTTT. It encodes CASSQAQYPSNQLQHF.

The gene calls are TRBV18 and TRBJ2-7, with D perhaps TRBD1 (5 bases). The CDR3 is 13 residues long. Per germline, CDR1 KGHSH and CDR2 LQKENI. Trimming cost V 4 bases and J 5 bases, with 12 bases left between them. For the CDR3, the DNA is TGTGCCAGCTCACTAACCCAGGGCCACGAGCAGTACTTC. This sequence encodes CASSLTQGHEQYF.

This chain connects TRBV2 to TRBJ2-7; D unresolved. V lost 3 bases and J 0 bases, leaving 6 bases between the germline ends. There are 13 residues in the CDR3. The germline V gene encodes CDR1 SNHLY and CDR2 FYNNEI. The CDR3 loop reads CASSDRISYEQYF. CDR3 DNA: TGTGCCAGCAGTGACAGGATCTCCTACGAGCAGTACTTC.

The CDR3 region has the DNA TGTGCCACCAGCGGGGGGGCGAGACCGCGTAGCAATCAGCCCCAGCATTTT. Translating it yields CATSGGARPRSNQPQHF. This chain connects TRBV15 to TRBJ1-5; a weak D match, TRBD1 (6 bases). V was shortened by 5 bases and J by 0 bases, with 17 bases between the two germline ends. This CDR3 is built from 17 residues. Germline V gene sequence: CDR1 LNHNV, CDR2 YYDKDF (reference sequence).

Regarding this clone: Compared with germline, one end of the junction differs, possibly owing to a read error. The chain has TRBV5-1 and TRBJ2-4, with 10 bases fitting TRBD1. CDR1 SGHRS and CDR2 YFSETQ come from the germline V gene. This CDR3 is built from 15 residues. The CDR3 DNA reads TGCGCCAGCAGCTGGGGGACGGGACAGGGGAACAGTCAGTACTTC. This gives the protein CASSWGTGQGNSQYF.

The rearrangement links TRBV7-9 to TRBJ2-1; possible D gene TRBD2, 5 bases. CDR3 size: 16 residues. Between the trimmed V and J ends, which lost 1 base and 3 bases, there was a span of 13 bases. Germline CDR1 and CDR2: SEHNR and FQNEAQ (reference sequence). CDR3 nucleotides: TGTGCCAGCAGCTTAGAAAAGCGGTCTCTCTACAATGAGCAGTTCTTC. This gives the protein CASSLEKRSLYNEQFF.

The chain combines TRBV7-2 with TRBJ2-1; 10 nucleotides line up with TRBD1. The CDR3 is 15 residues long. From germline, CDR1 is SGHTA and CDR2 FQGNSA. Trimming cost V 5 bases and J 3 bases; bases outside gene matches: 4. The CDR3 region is CASSAGTGVYNEQFF. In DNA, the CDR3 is TGTGCCAGCAGCGCCGGGACAGGGGTCTACAATGAGCAGTTCTTC.

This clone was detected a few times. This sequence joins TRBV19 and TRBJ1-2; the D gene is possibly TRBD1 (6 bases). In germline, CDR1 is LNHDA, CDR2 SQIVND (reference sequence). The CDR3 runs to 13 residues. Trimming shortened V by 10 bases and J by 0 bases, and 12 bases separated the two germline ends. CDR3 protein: CATADRSNYGYTF. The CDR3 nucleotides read TGTGCCACCGCGGACAGATCTAACTATGGCTACACCTTC.

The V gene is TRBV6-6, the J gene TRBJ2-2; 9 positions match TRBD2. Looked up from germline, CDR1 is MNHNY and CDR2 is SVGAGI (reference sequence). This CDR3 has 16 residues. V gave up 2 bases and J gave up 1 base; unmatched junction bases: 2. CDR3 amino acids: CASSYRAGGNTGELFF. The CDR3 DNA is TGTGCCAGCAGTTACCGAGCGGGAGGGAACACCGGGGAGCTGTTTTTT.

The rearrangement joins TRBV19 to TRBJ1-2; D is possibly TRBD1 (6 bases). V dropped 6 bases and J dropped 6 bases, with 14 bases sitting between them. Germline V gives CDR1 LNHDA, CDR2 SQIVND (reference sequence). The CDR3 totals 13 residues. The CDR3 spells CASRSGGSNGYTF. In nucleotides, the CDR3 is TGTGCCAGTAGGTCTGGGGGCTCGAATGGCTACACCTTC.

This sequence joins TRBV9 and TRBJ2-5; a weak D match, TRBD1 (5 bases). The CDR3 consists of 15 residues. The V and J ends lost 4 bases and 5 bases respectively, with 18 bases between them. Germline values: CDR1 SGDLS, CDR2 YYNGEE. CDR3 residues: CASSPRQGLGETQYF. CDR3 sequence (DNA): TGTGCCAGCAGCCCGCGCCAGGGCCTGGGGGAGACCCAGTACTTC.

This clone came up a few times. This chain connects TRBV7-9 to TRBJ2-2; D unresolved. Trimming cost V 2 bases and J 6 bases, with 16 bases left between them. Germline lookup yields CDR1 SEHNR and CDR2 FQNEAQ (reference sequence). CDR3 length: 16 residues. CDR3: CASSLSLAPFPGELFF. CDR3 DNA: TGTGCCAGCAGCTTAAGTCTGGCCCCCTTCCCCGGGGAGCTGTTTTTT.

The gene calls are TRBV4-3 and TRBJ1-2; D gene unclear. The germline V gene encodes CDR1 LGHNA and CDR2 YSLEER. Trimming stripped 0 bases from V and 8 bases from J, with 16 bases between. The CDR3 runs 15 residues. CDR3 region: CASSQDRSTRAGYTF. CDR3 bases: TGCGCCAGCAGCCAAGATAGGAGCACGAGGGCCGGCTACACCTTC.

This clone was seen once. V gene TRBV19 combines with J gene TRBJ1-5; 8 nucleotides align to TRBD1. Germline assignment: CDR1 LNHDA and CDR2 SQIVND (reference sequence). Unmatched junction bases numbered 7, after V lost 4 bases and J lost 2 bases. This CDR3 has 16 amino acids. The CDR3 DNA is TGTGCCAGTAGTAATTATGACAGGGGCGGCAATCAGCCCCAGCATTTT. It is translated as CASSNYDRGGNQPQHF.

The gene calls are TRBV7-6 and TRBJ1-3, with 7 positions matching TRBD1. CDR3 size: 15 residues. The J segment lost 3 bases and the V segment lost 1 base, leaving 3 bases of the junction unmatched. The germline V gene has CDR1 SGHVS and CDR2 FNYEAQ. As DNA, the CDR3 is TGTGCCAGCAGCTTAGGACAGGGAGGTGGAAACACCATATATTTT. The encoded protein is CASSLGQGGGNTIYF.

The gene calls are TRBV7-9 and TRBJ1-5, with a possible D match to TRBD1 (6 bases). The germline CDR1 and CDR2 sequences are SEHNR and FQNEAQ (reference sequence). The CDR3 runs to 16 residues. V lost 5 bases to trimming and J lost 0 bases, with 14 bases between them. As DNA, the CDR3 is TGTGCCAGCAGCCGTTGGGGCAGGGGTAGCAATCAGCCCCAGCATTTT. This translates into CASSRWGRGSNQPQHF.